This TCR beta chain was observed in a study of blood T cell repertoires in COVID-19. Study-wide background: PBMCs, B-cell-depleted T cells, or T cells provided the cDNA or gDNA that made up the material.

Repertoires were generated with immunoSEQ multiplex PCR, while TCRdb's copy carries only in-frame clones and drops some. The repertoire holds around 170,000 clones, with 85% to 90% as singletons. V was clipped by 3 bases and J by 7 bases; unmatched bases: 8. Germline CDR1 is LNHDA and CDR2 is SQIVND (reference sequence). This CDR3 contains 16 residues. The clonotype was recovered from a woman aged 25 to 39 with active or convalescent COVID-19. Sequences were obtained from peripheral blood. The V gene is TRBV19, the J gene TRBJ2-1; TRBD2 matches at 11 bases. CDR3 region: CASSISGRALNNEQFF. The DNA of the CDR3 is TGTGCCAGTAGTATTAGCGGGAGGGCCCTCAATAATGAGCAGTTCTTC.